A selection of T cell receptor beta chains follows, all from one sample in a study of beta chain features in type 1 diabetes. Produced via immunoSEQ multiplex PCR; TCRdb's table is partial and in-frame only. The data contain a few hundred thousand clones, 14% of them singletons. The sequencing sample was made of central memory CD4+ T cells from blood. These receptors were collected from a man aged 30 to 39 in good health. Each CDR3 is given with its conserved first and last residue. The order of the fields is clone size, V gene, J gene, D gene, CDR3 protein, CDR3 DNA. The D gene is left open where the match is weak. Size values are once, few and many counts, or a class for expanded clones, and some rows have none.

-,TRBV5-1,TRBJ1-4,-,CASSSGQLDEKLFF,TGCGCCAGCAGCTCCGGACAGTTGGATGAAAAACTGTTTTTT
-,TRBV5-1,TRBJ2-1,-,CASSLNSGYNEQFF,TGCGCCAGCAGCTTAAACAGTGGCTACAATGAGCAGTTCTTC
few,TRBV2,TRBJ1-5,-,CASSDPGMHQPQHF,TGTGCCAGCAGTGATCCAGGGATGCATCAGCCCCAGCATTTT
-,TRBV4-1,TRBJ2-1,-,CASSQEHGVEQFF,TGCGCCAGCAGCCAAGAACACGGAGTTGAGCAGTTCTTC
-,TRBV7-2,TRBJ2-1,-,CASSLGGGGYNEQFF,TGTGCCAGCAGCTTAGGGGGAGGCGGCTACAATGAGCAGTTCTTC
medium-sized,TRBV9,TRBJ1-1,-,CASSSPQYSSDTEAFF,TGTGCCAGCAGCTCCCCACAATACAGCAGCGACACTGAAGCTTTCTTT
-,TRBV5-1,TRBJ2-3,TRBD2,CASSTQGLAGDTQYF,TGCGCCAGCAGCACACAAGGACTAGCGGGAGATACGCAGTATTTT
-,TRBV7-3,TRBJ1-2,-,CASSLVQLYGYTF,TGTGCCAGCAGCTTAGTACAGCTCTATGGCTACACCTTC
few,TRBV30,TRBJ2-1,-,CAWGRGSYNEQFF,TGTGCCTGGGGCCGGGGTTCCTACAATGAGCAGTTCTTC
-,TRBV19,TRBJ2-2,TRBD2,CASSAASGVWNRIGELFF,TGTGCCAGTAGTGCGGCTAGCGGGGTATGGAATAGGATCGGGGAGCTGTTTTTT
few,TRBV2,TRBJ2-3,-,CASSGQRTDTQYF,TGTGCCAGCAGTGGCCAGCGCACAGATACGCAGTATTTT
few,TRBV11-3,TRBJ2-4,-,CASSTGTATIQYF,TGTGCCAGCAGCACAGGGACGGCCACCATTCAGTACTTC
-,TRBV18,TRBJ2-1,-,CASSPGQNNEQFF,TGTGCCAGCTCCCCAGGACAGAACAATGAGCAGTTCTTC